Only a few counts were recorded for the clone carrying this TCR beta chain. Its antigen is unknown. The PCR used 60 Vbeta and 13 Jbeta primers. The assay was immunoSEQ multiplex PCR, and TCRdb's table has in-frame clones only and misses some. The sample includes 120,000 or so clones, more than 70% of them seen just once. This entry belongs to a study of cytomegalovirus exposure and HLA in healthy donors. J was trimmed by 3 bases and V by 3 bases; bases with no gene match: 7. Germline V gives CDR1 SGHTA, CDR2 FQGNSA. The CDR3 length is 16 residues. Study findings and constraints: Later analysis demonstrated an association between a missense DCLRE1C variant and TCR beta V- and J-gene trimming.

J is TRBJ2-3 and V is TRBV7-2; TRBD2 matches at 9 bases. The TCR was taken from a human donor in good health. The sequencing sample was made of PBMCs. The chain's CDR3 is CASSLRGGPVTDTQYF. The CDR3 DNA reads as TGTGCCAGCAGCTTGCGGGGGGGGCCGGTTACAGATACGCAGTATTTT.